This TCR beta chain was profiled in a study of blood T cell repertoires in COVID-19. From germline, CDR1 is SQVTM and CDR2 ANQGSEA. Trimming took 5 bases from V and 4 from J, leaving 11 bases between them. The CDR3 totals 12 residues. The assay was immunoSEQ multiplex PCR, and TCRdb's table has in-frame clones only and misses some. The data contain about 270,000 clones, about 88% of them seen just once; the ten biggest clones take up less than 3%. This clone was counted a few times. This chain joins TRBV29-1 and TRBJ1-1; D is possibly TRBD1 (5 bases). This TCR derives from a woman between 50 and 59 years old who had recovered from COVID-19. Sequencing used PBMCs or T cells enriched from blood (not recorded which). The CDR3 DNA sequence: TGCAGCGTTCAGGTTGGGGCCACTGAAGCTTTCTTT. It encodes CSVQVGATEAFF. Full variable domain (remainder filled in from reference TRBV29-1 and TRBJ1-1): SAVISQKPSRDICQRGTSLTIQCQVDSQVTMMFWYRQQPGQSLTLIATANQGSEATYESGFVIDKFPISRPNLTFSTLTVSNMSPEDSSIYLCSVQVGATEAFFGQGTRLTVV.